This section outlines one T cell receptor (beta chain) sequence together with its context. Original data processing: Amplified reference gene primers provided the basis for estimating nucleated cell counts. Data came from immunoSEQ multiplex PCR; TCRdb stores just in-frame clones and leaves some out. Clone size and the V and J calls come from that table; the DNA yielded D and trimming. This sample has around 160,000 clones, with 80% to 90% found just once. With 7 bases removed from V and 4 bases from J, the gap between germline ends came to 17 bases. Per germline, CDR1 SGDLS and CDR2 YYNGEE. The CDR3 runs 15 residues. This entry is derived from a study of blood T cell repertoires in COVID-19. The overall study: Acute and convalescent COVID-19 samples came from the United States, Italy and Spain.

The chain combines TRBV9 with TRBJ2-2, with a tentative D call TRBD2 (7 bases). Material for sequencing was peripheral blood. The source is a human donor in a cohort sampled during active COVID-19. The CDR3 region has the DNA TGTGCCAGCTCTAGGGGGGGTGAGAGCACCGGGGAGCTGTTTTTT. It encodes CASSRGGESTGELFF. Variable domain in full (rest from reference TRBV9 and TRBJ2-2): DSGVTQTPKHLITATGQRVTLRCSPRSGDLSVYWYQQSLDQGLQFLIQYYNGEERAKGNILERFSAQQFPDLHSELNLSSLELGDSALYFCASSRGGESTGELFFGEGSRLTVL.